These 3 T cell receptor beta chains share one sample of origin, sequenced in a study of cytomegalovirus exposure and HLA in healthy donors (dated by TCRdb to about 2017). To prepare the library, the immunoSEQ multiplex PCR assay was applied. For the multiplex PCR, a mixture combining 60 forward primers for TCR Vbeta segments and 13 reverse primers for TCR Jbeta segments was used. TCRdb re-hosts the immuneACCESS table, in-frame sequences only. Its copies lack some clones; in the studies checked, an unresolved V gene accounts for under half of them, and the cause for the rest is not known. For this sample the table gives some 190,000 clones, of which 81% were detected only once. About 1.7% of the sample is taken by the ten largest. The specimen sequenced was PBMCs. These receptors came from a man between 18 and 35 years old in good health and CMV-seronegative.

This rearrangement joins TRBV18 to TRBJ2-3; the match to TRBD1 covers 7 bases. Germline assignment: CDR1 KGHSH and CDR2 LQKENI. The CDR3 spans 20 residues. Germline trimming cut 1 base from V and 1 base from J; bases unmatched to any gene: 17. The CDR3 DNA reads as TGTGCCAGCTCACCACAGGGGGCGCAAGCCATTCCGACGGGCACAGATACGCAGTATTTT. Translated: CASSPQGAQAIPTGTDTQYF.

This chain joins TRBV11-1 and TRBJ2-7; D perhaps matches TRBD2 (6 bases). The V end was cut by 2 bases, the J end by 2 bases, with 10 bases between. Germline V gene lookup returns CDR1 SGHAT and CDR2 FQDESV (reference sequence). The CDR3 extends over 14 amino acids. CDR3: CASSLWPGAYEQYF. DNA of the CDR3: TGTGCCAGCAGCTTATGGCCGGGAGCCTACGAGCAGTACTTC.

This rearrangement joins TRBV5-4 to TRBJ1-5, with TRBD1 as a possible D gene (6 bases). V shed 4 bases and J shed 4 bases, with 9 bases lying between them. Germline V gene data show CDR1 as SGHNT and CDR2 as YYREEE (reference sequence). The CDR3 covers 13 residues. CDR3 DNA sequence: TGTGCCAGCAGCAACGGACAGAATCAGCCCCAGCATTTT. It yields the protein CASSNGQNQPQHF.